Listed here are 18 T cell receptor beta chains from one sample, sequenced in a study of graft-versus-host responses after intestinal transplantation. The plating included roughly 200,000 irradiated, violet-dye-labeled stimulator cells together with roughly 200,000 CFSE-labeled responder cells. Only in-frame clones appear in the TCRdb table, and some are missing; sequencing was by immunoSEQ multiplex PCR. The data show 15,000 to 20,000 clones, with around two fifths seen just once and less than 4% held by the top ten. Sequences were derived from alloreactive CD8+ T cells from a mixed lymphocyte reaction culture, sampled before intestinal transplant. Subset of the sample: CFSE-low proliferating T cells sorted from roughly 6-day pre-transplant mixed lymphocyte reaction (GvH or HvG direction). The receptor source for this set is a human patient who received an intestinal transplant.

On this clone itself: One end of the junction varies from germline; a read error may be responsible. The chain combines TRBV6-6 with TRBJ2-3, with D perhaps matching TRBD1 or TRBD2 (6 bases each). The CDR3 runs to 12 residues. Per the germline V gene, CDR1 is MNHNY and CDR2 is SVGAGI (reference sequence). The CDR3 here is CASTLGGPEVNF. As DNA, the CDR3 is TGTGCCAGCACCCTTGGGGGGCCCGAAGTGAATTTT.

The sample holds a few counts of this clone. The chain combines TRBV4-3 with TRBJ1-1; D is uncertain. CDR3 length: 15 residues. The germline V gene encodes CDR1 LGHNA and CDR2 YSLEER. The V end was cut by 1 base, the J end by 3 bases, with 12 bases between. DNA for the CDR3: TGCGCCAGCAGCCAAGGGGAATATGCCGACACTGAAGCTTTCTTT. Translation gives CASSQGEYADTEAFF.

The chain employs TRBV5-5 and TRBJ2-7; 9 bases fit TRBD1. Germline assignment: CDR1 SGHKS and CDR2 YYEKEE (reference sequence). V lost 4 bases to trimming and J lost 3 bases; unmatched junction nucleotides: 11. The CDR3 spans 16 residues. In DNA form, the CDR3 reads TGTGCCAGCAGCCATGAACAGGGGGCGAATTTCTACGAGCAGTACTTC. Its translation: CASSHEQGANFYEQYF.

This clone was seen more than once but under ten times. Other nucleotide sequences from this sample produce the same CDR3. The V gene is TRBV19, the J gene TRBJ2-7, with 12 bases aligning to TRBD2. Germline V gene sequence: CDR1 LNHDA, CDR2 SQIVND (reference sequence). The CDR3 length is 14 residues. V lost 5 bases to trimming and J lost 4 bases; unmatched junction nucleotides: 3. CDR3 bases: TGTGCCAGTAGTCCTGGGACTAGCGGGTACGAGCAGTACTTC. This gives the protein CASSPGTSGYEQYF.

The rearrangement joins TRBV9 to TRBJ2-1; D gene uncertain. Germline lookup yields CDR1 SGDLS and CDR2 YYNGEE. V shed 0 bases and J shed 3 bases, with 7 bases lying between them. This CDR3 has 14 residues. The DNA of the CDR3 is TGTGCCAGCAGCGTAGTGGCGGACTACAATGAGCAGTTCTTC. It specifies CASSVVADYNEQFF.

The V gene is TRBV4-3, the J gene TRBJ1-1; no clear D. V shed 0 bases and J shed 2 bases, with 7 bases lying between them. Germline-derived CDR1 and CDR2 are LGHNA and YSLEER. This CDR3 contains 14 residues. CDR3 DNA: TGCGCCAGCAGCCAAGATAGGAGAAACACTGAAGCTTTCTTT. It codes for CASSQDRRNTEAFF.

The chain is built from TRBV5-5 and TRBJ2-7, with a tentative D call TRBD1 (5 bases). Germline assignment: CDR1 SGHKS and CDR2 YYEKEE (reference sequence). Between the trimmed V and J ends, which lost 0 bases and 7 bases, there was a span of 23 bases. The CDR3 loop spans 17 amino acids. The CDR3 sequence: CASSLALEWAVRGEQYF. The CDR3, as DNA: TGTGCCAGCAGCTTGGCCCTGGAGTGGGCAGTTAGGGGTGAGCAGTACTTC. Using reference TRBV5-5 and TRBJ2-7 for the parts outside the CDR3, the full variable domain is DAGVTQSPTHLIKTRGQQVTLRCSPISGHKSVSWYQQVLGQGPQFIFQYYEKEERGRGNFPDRFSARQFPNYSSELNVNALLLGDSALYLCASSLALEWAVRGEQYFGPGTRLTVT.

V gene TRBV11-3 combines with J gene TRBJ2-2; 8 bases are a match to TRBD2. The junction had 7 bases not matched to a gene; V was cut back by 2 bases and J by 5 bases. Germline assignment: CDR1 SGHNT and CDR2 YENEEA. The CDR3 contains 16 residues. The CDR3 DNA follows: TGTGCCAGCAGCTTATTAGCGGGAATCACGACCGGGGAGCTGTTTTTT. It encodes CASSLLAGITTGELFF.

This clone was seen more than once but under ten times. The V call is TRBV6-1, the J call TRBJ2-7; TRBD1 matches 8 bases. Germline V gene sequence: CDR1 MNHNS, CDR2 SASEGT. This CDR3 has 14 amino acids. The V segment lost 3 bases and the J segment 3 bases; nucleotides outside the gene matches: 4. Written as DNA, the CDR3 is TGTGCCAGCAGTGATGTAGGACAGGGCTACGAGCAGTACTTC. This sequence encodes CASSDVGQGYEQYF.

The gene calls are TRBV18 and TRBJ1-2; 9 bases map to TRBD1. Trimming at V came to 4 bases and at J to 6 bases, leaving 12 bases not matched to a gene. Germline values: CDR1 KGHSH, CDR2 LQKENI. This CDR3 region has 16 residues. CDR3 sequence reads: CASSRRPTGGTNGYTF. DNA for the CDR3: TGTGCCAGCTCACGACGCCCGACAGGGGGTACTAATGGCTACACCTTC.

This clone was picked up a small number of times. Just one base apart from a much larger clone, this may be a read error. The chain is built from TRBV4-2 and TRBJ1-1; D gene unclear. Germline CDR1 LGHNA, CDR2 YNFKEQ. The CDR3 has 14 residues. The germline V and J ends were trimmed by 2 bases and 7 bases, with 14 bases remaining between them. CDR3 sequence reads: CASSQTPKTYEAFF. The CDR3 DNA reads as TGTGCCAGCAGCCAAACCCCGAAGACTTATGAAGCTTTCTTT.

This clone was detected a few times. The rearrangement joins TRBV18 to TRBJ1-1; TRBD1 is a possible D gene (6 bases). Trimming took 5 bases from V and 9 from J, leaving 10 bases between them. Germline CDR1 is KGHSH and CDR2 is LQKENI. This CDR3 contains 11 residues. The CDR3 DNA reads TGTGCCAGCTCATCCGGACAGAAAGCTTTCTTT. Translated: CASSSGQKAFF.

By frequency in the sample, this clone is medium-sized. The CDR3: CASSYTANTGELFF. CDR3 DNA: TGTGCCAGCAGTTACACAGCAAACACCGGGGAGCTGTTTTTT. The chain joins TRBV6-5 to TRBJ2-2; D ambiguous. Germline V CDR1 and CDR2: MNHEY, SVGAGI. CDR3 length equals 14 residues. Trimming took off 2 bases at V and 2 bases at J, with 6 bases between the two ends.

V and J are TRBV5-1 and TRBJ2-1; TRBD1 or TRBD2 may be the D gene (5 bases each). V was cut by 0 bases and J by 7 bases, with 8 bases left in between. The CDR3 spans 13 residues. Per germline, CDR1 SGHRS and CDR2 YFSETQ. CDR3 loop: CASSLEWGNEQFF. The CDR3 DNA sequence: TGCGCCAGCAGCTTGGAGTGGGGGAATGAGCAGTTCTTC.

This clone was picked up one time. The rearrangement uses TRBV11-2 and TRBJ2-7; 13 bases are a match to TRBD2. Trimming at V came to 3 bases and at J to 2 bases, leaving 4 bases not matched to a gene. The CDR3 has 16 amino acids. Per germline, CDR1 SGHAT and CDR2 FQNNGV. CDR3 DNA sequence: TGTGCCAGCAGCTTGACTAGCGGGAGGCACCCCTACGAGCAGTACTTC. Its protein is CASSLTSGRHPYEQYF.

This chain links TRBV30 with TRBJ1-4; the D gene is possibly TRBD1 (5 bases). Germline values: CDR1 GTSNPN, CDR2 SVGIG (reference sequence). The CDR3 covers 13 residues. V was cut by 5 bases and J by 4 bases, with 11 bases left in between. CDR3 bases: TGTGCCTGGGTTAGAGGGGTTAATGAAAAACTGTTTTTT. It translates to CAWVRGVNEKLFF.

V and J are TRBV2 and TRBJ1-2, with 7 bases that match TRBD1. CDR1 and CDR2 (germline): SNHLY, FYNNEI. This CDR3 comprises 15 residues. With V trimmed by 0 bases and J by 5 bases, 6 bases remained unmatched. CDR3 amino acids: CASSEAVTGLYGYTF. The CDR3 DNA reads as TGTGCCAGCAGTGAAGCGGTGACAGGGTTGTATGGCTACACCTTC.

In this sample, this clone turned up once. Here the CDR3 DNA reads TGTGCCAGCGGATTCTACGAGCAGTACTTC. Encoded protein: CASGFYEQYF. The rearrangement joins TRBV7-9 to TRBJ2-7; D is unresolved. Germline CDR1 reads SEHNR; CDR2 reads FQNEAQ (reference sequence). V lost 8 bases and J lost 3, with 5 bases in between. The CDR3 is 10 amino acids. Filled out from reference TRBV7-9 and TRBJ2-7, the complete variable domain reads DTGVSQNPRHKITKRGQNVTFRCDPISEHNRLYWYRQTLGQGPEFLTYFQNEAQLEKSRLLSDRFSAERPKGSFSTLEIQRTEQGDSAMYLCASGFYEQYFGPGTRLTVT.